A selection of T cell receptor beta chains follows, all from one sample in a study of OX40 agonist ivuxolimab in advanced cancers. Libraries were prepared by immunoSEQ multiplex PCR; TCRdb keeps only in-frame clonotypes and omits some of them. The data contain about 70,000 clones, around nine tenths of them singletons. This material consisted of CD4+ or CD8+ T cells sorted from blood, taken in a trial of the OX40 agonist ivuxolimab. Receptors originate from an adult with an advanced solid tumor such as melanoma, head and neck, liver or kidney cancer. The conserved cysteine and the conserved F or W are not part of the CDR3 here. A D gene is named only where the DNA matches it firmly. Clone size is given for some rows only: seen once, a few or many times, or a class if the clone is expanded.

CDR3aa	v_gene	j_gene	abundance	d_gene
ASSLGSAGTGELF	TRBV7-7	TRBJ2-2	.	.
ASSIEWGGNEGYLNTEAF	TRBV19	TRBJ1-1	.	.
ASSLGGLAFYPDTQY	TRBV5-4	TRBJ2-3	.	.
ASSEFWGLNTEAF	TRBV2	TRBJ1-1	.	.
ASSWGGGQAEQF	TRBV7-6	TRBJ2-1	.	.
ASSFPLAGSITDTQY	TRBV7-8	TRBJ2-3	.	TRBD2
ASSFNRGLSEKLF	TRBV11-2	TRBJ1-4	.	TRBD1
ASSFLGQANQPQH	TRBV7-2	TRBJ1-5	.	TRBD1
ASRPTSGGNTGELF	TRBV7-9	TRBJ2-2	.	TRBD2
ASSPPGSTLYGYT	TRBV6-5	TRBJ1-2	once	.
ASSAKGLAGGDPSSYNEQF	TRBV9	TRBJ2-1	.	TRBD2
SVAQQGHGNEKLF	TRBV29-1	TRBJ1-4	.	.
ASRPSPGANEKLF	TRBV6-5	TRBJ1-4	.	.
ASSFGGGGETQY	TRBV5-6	TRBJ2-5	.	.
ASSGSLMGVAQQPQH	TRBV10-2	TRBJ1-5	.	.
ASSPHIASQETQY	TRBV4-1	TRBJ2-5	once	.
SVAGTGTMNTEAF	TRBV29-1	TRBJ1-1	once	TRBD1
ASSLTGVGFYEQY	TRBV27	TRBJ2-7	.	.
ASGLHALGTEAF	TRBV12-5	TRBJ1-1	.	.
ASSTPGPQFGEAF	TRBV11-2	TRBJ1-1	.	.
SVEDRGENEQF	TRBV29-1	TRBJ2-1	.	.
ASSYRTFETQY	TRBV5-1	TRBJ2-5	.	.
ASSPNHQETQY	TRBV27	TRBJ2-5	.	.
ASSRASYTEAF	TRBV25-1	TRBJ1-1	.	.
ASGLAGGPDTQY	TRBV5-5	TRBJ2-3	.	TRBD2
ASSPGTGFGPQH	TRBV7-9	TRBJ1-5	once	.
ASSLGGDEQY	TRBV27	TRBJ2-7	.	.
AIWTGALWDTQY	TRBV10-3	TRBJ2-3	.	TRBD1
ASSAWTSGDNEQF	TRBV9	TRBJ2-1	.	TRBD2
ASSQGRRLAGRGTDTQY	TRBV4-2	TRBJ2-3	.	TRBD2
ASSRSGTEEYEQY	TRBV4-1	TRBJ2-7	.	TRBD1
ASSFGLAGNEQF	TRBV27	TRBJ2-1	.	TRBD2
ASSLLSSEGSTEAF	TRBV27	TRBJ1-1	.	.
SVSDGFNNSPLH	TRBV29-1	TRBJ1-6	.	.
ASSFASGEHEQY	TRBV27	TRBJ2-7	.	TRBD2
ASGLGPPGSSYNEQF	TRBV12-5	TRBJ2-1	.	.
ASSLGPLNQPQH	TRBV5-6	TRBJ1-5	.	.
ASRGGQGSSDTQY	TRBV2	TRBJ2-3	once	TRBD1
ASSFGYSYGYT	TRBV27	TRBJ1-2	few	.
ASSLERNTIY	TRBV11-2	TRBJ1-3	.	.
ASSDSGTGNTGELF	TRBV6-4	TRBJ2-2	few	TRBD1
ASSLSAEPYGYT	TRBV6-5	TRBJ1-2	once	.
ASSVVSNNEQF	TRBV7-8	TRBJ2-1	.	.